This T cell receptor (beta chain) stems from a study of Ad26.COV2.S vaccination and SARS-CoV-2 variants. TCRdb's copy holds only in-frame clones and misses some; the assay was immunoSEQ multiplex PCR. The sample includes roughly 460,000 clones, 80% to 90% seen only once; the top ten take under 2%. Treatment described: 15 to 20 received Ad26.COV2.S at low or high dose, single or two shots; roughly five received placebo; per-sample allocation not given. Vaccine and placebo recipients were sampled on day 63 after the first injection. Ad26 vector vaccine expressed Wuhan-strain SARS-CoV-2 spike. V gave up 3 bases and J gave up 7 bases, with 7 bases separating them. CDR1 and CDR2 from the germline V gene are MDHEN and SYDVKM. This CDR3 has 12 residues.

The V gene is TRBV28, the J gene TRBJ2-1; D is uncertain. Sequencing used peripheral blood, obtained in a trial of Ad26.COV2.S vaccine versus placebo. This receptor was taken from a person aged 18-65 years who received the Ad26.COV2.S COVID-19 vaccine or a placebo. The CDR3 spells CASSFAPNEQFF. DNA of the CDR3: TGTGCCAGCAGTTTTGCTCCAAATGAGCAGTTCTTC.